The rows below give T cell receptor beta chains drawn from one sample of a study of cytomegalovirus exposure and HLA in healthy donors. Assay: immunoSEQ multiplex PCR; the TCRdb copy retains only in-frame clones and omits some. The table shows tens of thousands of clones, with just under 80% occurring only once. Sequencing was performed on PBMCs. The receptors stem from a man aged 35 to 55 in good health and CMV-seronegative. CDR3s include the opening cysteine and the closing phenylalanine or tryptophan. A D gene is named only where the DNA matches it firmly. The size field is filled for only some rows; it gives once, few, many or a size class.

d_call: -; v_call: TRBV5-4; j_call: TRBJ2-7; clone_size: -; cdr3_nt: TGTGCCAGCAGCTTCGCGGGTACCTACGAGCAGTACTTC; cdr3_aa: CASSFAGTYEQYF
d_call: -; v_call: TRBV5-1; j_call: TRBJ2-1; clone_size: -; cdr3_nt: TGCGCCAGCAGCTTGGTGGGGACTGAGGGTGAGCAGTTCTTC; cdr3_aa: CASSLVGTEGEQFF
d_call: -; v_call: TRBV7-2; j_call: TRBJ2-7; clone_size: -; cdr3_nt: TGTGCCAGCAGCTTCGGGGGGCCCCCTTACGAGCAGTACTTC; cdr3_aa: CASSFGGPPYEQYF
d_call: TRBD2; v_call: TRBV4-1; j_call: TRBJ2-1; clone_size: -; cdr3_nt: TGCGCCAGCAGCCAACTACCGGGACTAGCCTACAATGAGCAGTTCTTC; cdr3_aa: CASSQLPGLAYNEQFF
d_call: TRBD2; v_call: TRBV11-2; j_call: TRBJ2-1; clone_size: -; cdr3_nt: TGTGCCAGCAGCTTAGGAGTTAGCGGGGGGGCCCCGTTCTTC; cdr3_aa: CASSLGVSGGAPFF
d_call: TRBD2; v_call: TRBV18; j_call: TRBJ2-1; clone_size: -; cdr3_nt: TGTGCCAGCTCAAAAAGCGGGGGGGAGCAGTTCTTC; cdr3_aa: CASSKSGGEQFF
d_call: TRBD1; v_call: TRBV5-1; j_call: TRBJ2-1; clone_size: -; cdr3_nt: TGCGCCAGCAGCTTGGGACCGGGACAGGGGGCGAGTGAGCAGTTCTTC; cdr3_aa: CASSLGPGQGASEQFF
d_call: TRBD2; v_call: TRBV2; j_call: TRBJ2-2; clone_size: once; cdr3_nt: TGTGCCAGTACCTCCCCTAGCGGGGGAACCACCGGGGAGCTGTTTTTT; cdr3_aa: CASTSPSGGTTGELFF
d_call: -; v_call: TRBV5-1; j_call: TRBJ1-1; clone_size: -; cdr3_nt: TGCGCCAGCAGCTTGGTTGGGGGCATGAACACTGAAGCTTTCTTT; cdr3_aa: CASSLVGGMNTEAFF
d_call: -; v_call: TRBV7-3; j_call: TRBJ2-6; clone_size: -; cdr3_nt: TGTGCCAGCAGCTTTTTAGCTGGCTCTGGGGCCAACGTCCTGACTTTC; cdr3_aa: CASSFLAGSGANVLTF
d_call: -; v_call: TRBV29-1; j_call: TRBJ1-2; clone_size: -; cdr3_nt: TGCAGCGTTGAGGGGGAGGGGCCCTATGGCTACACCTTC; cdr3_aa: CSVEGEGPYGYTF
d_call: -; v_call: TRBV15; j_call: TRBJ1-4; clone_size: few; cdr3_nt: TGTGCCGCCGGGGGGCGGCGTGAAAAACTGTTTTTT; cdr3_aa: CAAGGRREKLFF
d_call: -; v_call: TRBV2; j_call: TRBJ2-5; clone_size: few; cdr3_nt: TGTGCCAGCAGTGCCGCGGGCTTCCAAGAGACCCAGTACTTC; cdr3_aa: CASSAAGFQETQYF
d_call: TRBD1; v_call: TRBV18; j_call: TRBJ2-7; clone_size: -; cdr3_nt: TGTGCCAGCTCACCTGGGACAGACAACGAGCAGTACTTC; cdr3_aa: CASSPGTDNEQYF
d_call: -; v_call: TRBV7-9; j_call: TRBJ2-2; clone_size: few; cdr3_nt: TGTGCCAGCAGCCGAACACCCCAGACTGGGGAGCTGTTTTTT; cdr3_aa: CASSRTPQTGELFF
d_call: -; v_call: TRBV5-1; j_call: TRBJ1-1; clone_size: -; cdr3_nt: TGCGCCAGCAGCTTGGGGACAGCAGGGTTATTTAACACTGAAGCTTTCTTT; cdr3_aa: CASSLGTAGLFNTEAFF
d_call: -; v_call: TRBV2; j_call: TRBJ2-7; clone_size: once; cdr3_nt: TGTGCCAGCACCCTGAAATCAGTCGGGACCTACGAGCAGTACTTC; cdr3_aa: CASTLKSVGTYEQYF
d_call: TRBD2; v_call: TRBV5-1; j_call: TRBJ2-4; clone_size: -; cdr3_nt: TGCGCCAGCAGATCACTAGCGGGAATGGACATTCAGTACTTC; cdr3_aa: CASRSLAGMDIQYF
d_call: TRBD2; v_call: TRBV19; j_call: TRBJ2-3; clone_size: -; cdr3_nt: TGTGCCAGTAGCCCACCGGGACTACACACAGATACGCAGTATTTT; cdr3_aa: CASSPPGLHTDTQYF
d_call: TRBD1; v_call: TRBV19; j_call: TRBJ1-3; clone_size: -; cdr3_nt: TGTGCCAGTAGTATTTCCGGGACAGGTATCTCTGGAAACACCATATATTTT; cdr3_aa: CASSISGTGISGNTIYF
d_call: TRBD1; v_call: TRBV5-1; j_call: TRBJ1-2; clone_size: -; cdr3_nt: TGCGCCAGCAGCTTGGACGGACAGGGTCAGAACTATGGCTACACCTTC; cdr3_aa: CASSLDGQGQNYGYTF
d_call: TRBD2; v_call: TRBV6-4; j_call: TRBJ2-3; clone_size: -; cdr3_nt: TGTGCCAGCAGTGTCCTAGCGGGAGCCGATACGCAGTATTTT; cdr3_aa: CASSVLAGADTQYF
d_call: TRBD2; v_call: TRBV6-4; j_call: TRBJ2-3; clone_size: few; cdr3_nt: TGTGCCAGCAGTCCGGGACTAGCGGAAGCCACAGATACGCAGTATTTT; cdr3_aa: CASSPGLAEATDTQYF
d_call: -; v_call: TRBV11-2; j_call: TRBJ1-1; clone_size: -; cdr3_nt: TGTGCCAGCAGCTTAGAGAACAGCGGCACTGAAGCTTTCTTT; cdr3_aa: CASSLENSGTEAFF
d_call: TRBD2; v_call: TRBV4-2; j_call: TRBJ2-7; clone_size: -; cdr3_nt: TGTGCCAGCAGCCAAGATGTTAGCGGGGGGTTCGACGAGCAGTACTTC; cdr3_aa: CASSQDVSGGFDEQYF
d_call: TRBD2; v_call: TRBV9; j_call: TRBJ2-3; clone_size: -; cdr3_nt: TGTGCCAGCAGCGTATTTGGCGGCGGGGGGCCAGATACGCAGTATTTT; cdr3_aa: CASSVFGGGGPDTQYF
d_call: TRBD1; v_call: TRBV19; j_call: TRBJ2-2; clone_size: -; cdr3_nt: TGTGCCAGTAAGGAACAGGGGGTTATTACCGGGGAGCTGTTTTTT; cdr3_aa: CASKEQGVITGELFF
d_call: TRBD2; v_call: TRBV5-1; j_call: TRBJ2-5; clone_size: -; cdr3_nt: TGCGCCAGCAGCCCGGAACTAGCGGGAGTTGGGACAGAGACCCAGTACTTC; cdr3_aa: CASSPELAGVGTETQYF
d_call: TRBD1; v_call: TRBV18; j_call: TRBJ1-5; clone_size: -; cdr3_nt: TGTGCCAGCTCACCAGACAGGGGTCTTAGCAATCAGCCCCAGCATTTT; cdr3_aa: CASSPDRGLSNQPQHF
d_call: -; v_call: TRBV6-5; j_call: TRBJ1-1; clone_size: -; cdr3_nt: TGTGCCAGCAGTTACTCGGGGGGGATGATGAACACTGAAGCTTTCTTT; cdr3_aa: CASSYSGGMMNTEAFF
d_call: -; v_call: TRBV7-2; j_call: TRBJ2-7; clone_size: -; cdr3_nt: TGTGCCAGCAGCCCCCAATCAGGGGACGAGCAGTACTTC; cdr3_aa: CASSPQSGDEQYF
d_call: -; v_call: TRBV2; j_call: TRBJ1-5; clone_size: -; cdr3_nt: TGTGCCACGAGCTCCCAAGAAGGCGGGACGCTTAGGAATCAGCCCCAGCATTTT; cdr3_aa: CATSSQEGGTLRNQPQHF
d_call: TRBD1; v_call: TRBV7-8; j_call: TRBJ2-7; clone_size: few; cdr3_nt: TGTTCTAGCAGCTTAGGACAGGCCTACGAGCAGTACTTC; cdr3_aa: CSSSLGQAYEQYF
d_call: TRBD2; v_call: TRBV14; j_call: TRBJ2-5; clone_size: -; cdr3_nt: TGTGCCAGCAGCCAAGCCCTAGCGGGGGACAAAGAGACCCAGTACTTC; cdr3_aa: CASSQALAGDKETQYF
d_call: -; v_call: TRBV2; j_call: TRBJ2-3; clone_size: -; cdr3_nt: TGTGCCAGCAGTCCCCGGGGGTCCCGCACAGATACGCAGTATTTT; cdr3_aa: CASSPRGSRTDTQYF
d_call: -; v_call: TRBV5-1; j_call: TRBJ1-1; clone_size: -; cdr3_nt: TGCGCCAGCAGCTTGGACACCCCGGGTACTGAAGCTTTCTTT; cdr3_aa: CASSLDTPGTEAFF
d_call: TRBD2; v_call: TRBV28; j_call: TRBJ2-7; clone_size: few; cdr3_nt: TGTGCCAGCAGTCAAGCTAGCGGGAGGGCCTTGGGGGGCGAGCAGTACTTC; cdr3_aa: CASSQASGRALGGEQYF
d_call: TRBD1; v_call: TRBV7-8; j_call: TRBJ1-2; clone_size: once; cdr3_nt: TGTGCCAGCACCGATTTGGACAGGGGGGAGGGCTACACCTTC; cdr3_aa: CASTDLDRGEGYTF
d_call: -; v_call: TRBV19; j_call: TRBJ1-1; clone_size: -; cdr3_nt: TGTGCCAGTAGTATTACCGGGATAGGGAACACTGAAGCTTTCTTT; cdr3_aa: CASSITGIGNTEAFF
d_call: -; v_call: TRBV6-5; j_call: TRBJ1-1; clone_size: few; cdr3_nt: TGTGCCAGCAGAAGGACAATGAACACTGAAGCTTTCTTT; cdr3_aa: CASRRTMNTEAFF